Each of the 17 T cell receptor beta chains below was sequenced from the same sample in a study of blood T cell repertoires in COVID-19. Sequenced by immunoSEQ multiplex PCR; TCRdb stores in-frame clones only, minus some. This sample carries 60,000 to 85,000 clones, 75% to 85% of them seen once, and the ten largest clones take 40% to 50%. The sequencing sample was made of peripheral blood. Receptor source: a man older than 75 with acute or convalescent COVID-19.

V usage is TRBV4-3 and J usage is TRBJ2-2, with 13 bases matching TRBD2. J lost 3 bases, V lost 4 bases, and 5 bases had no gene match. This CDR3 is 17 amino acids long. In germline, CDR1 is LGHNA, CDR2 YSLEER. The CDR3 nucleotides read TGCGCCAGCAGCCGGGAACTAGCGGGAGGGTACACCGGGGAGCTGTTTTTT. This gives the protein CASSRELAGGYTGELFF.

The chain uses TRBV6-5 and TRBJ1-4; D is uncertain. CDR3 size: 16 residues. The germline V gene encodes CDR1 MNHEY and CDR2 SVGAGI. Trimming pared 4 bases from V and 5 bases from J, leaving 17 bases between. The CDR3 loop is CASSSGLGLGNEKLFF. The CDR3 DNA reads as TGTGCCAGCAGTTCGGGGTTGGGGTTAGGGAATGAAAAACTGTTTTTT.

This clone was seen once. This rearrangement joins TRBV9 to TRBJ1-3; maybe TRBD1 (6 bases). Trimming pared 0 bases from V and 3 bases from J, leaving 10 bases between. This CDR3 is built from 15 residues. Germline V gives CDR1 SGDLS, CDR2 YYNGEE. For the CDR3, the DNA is TGTGCCAGCAGCGTAGAGGGAGGGGGTGGAAACACCATATATTTT. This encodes CASSVEGGGGNTIYF.

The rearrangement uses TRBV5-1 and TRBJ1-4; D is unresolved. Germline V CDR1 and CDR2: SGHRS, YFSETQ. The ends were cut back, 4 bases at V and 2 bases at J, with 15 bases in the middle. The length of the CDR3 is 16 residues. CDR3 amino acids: CASSAHAVQTNEKLFF. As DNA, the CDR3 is TGCGCCAGCAGCGCTCACGCGGTGCAGACTAATGAAAAACTGTTTTTT.

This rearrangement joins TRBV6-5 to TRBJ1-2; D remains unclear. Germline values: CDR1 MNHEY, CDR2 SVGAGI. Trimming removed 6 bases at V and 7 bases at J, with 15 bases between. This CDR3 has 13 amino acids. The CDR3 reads CASRKQDSGGYTF. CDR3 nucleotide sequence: TGTGCCAGCAGGAAGCAGGATAGCGGTGGCTACACCTTC.

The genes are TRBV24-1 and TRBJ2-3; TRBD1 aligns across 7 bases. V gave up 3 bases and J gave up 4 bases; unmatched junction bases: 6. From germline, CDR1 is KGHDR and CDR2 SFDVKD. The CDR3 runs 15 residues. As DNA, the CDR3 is TGTGCCACCAGTGATCCGACAGGGCGCCCAGATACGCAGTATTTT. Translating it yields CATSDPTGRPDTQYF.

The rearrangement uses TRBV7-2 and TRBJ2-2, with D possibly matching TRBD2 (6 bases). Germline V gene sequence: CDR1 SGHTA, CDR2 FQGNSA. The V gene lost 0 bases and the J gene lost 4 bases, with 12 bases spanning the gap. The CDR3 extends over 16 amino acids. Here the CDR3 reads CASSLALAGITGELFF. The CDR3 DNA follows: TGTGCCAGCAGCTTAGCGCTGGCGGGGATCACCGGGGAGCTGTTTTTT.

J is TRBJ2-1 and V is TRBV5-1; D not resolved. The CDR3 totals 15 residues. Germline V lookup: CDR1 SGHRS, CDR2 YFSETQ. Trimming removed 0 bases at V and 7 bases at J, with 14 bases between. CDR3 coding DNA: TGCGCCAGCAGCTTGGCTGGTATCTTTAGTAATGAGCAGTTCTTC. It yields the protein CASSLAGIFSNEQFF.

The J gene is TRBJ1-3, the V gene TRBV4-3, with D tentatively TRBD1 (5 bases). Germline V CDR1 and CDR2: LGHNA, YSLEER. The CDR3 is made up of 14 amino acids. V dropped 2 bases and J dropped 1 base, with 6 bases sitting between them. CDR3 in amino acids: CASSQQGSGNTIYF. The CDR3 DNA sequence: TGCGCCAGCAGCCAACAGGGATCTGGAAACACCATATATTTT.

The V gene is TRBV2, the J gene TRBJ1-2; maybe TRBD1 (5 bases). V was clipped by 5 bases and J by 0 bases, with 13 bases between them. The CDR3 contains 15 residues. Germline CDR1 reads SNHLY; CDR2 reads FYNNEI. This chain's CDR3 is CASSSDSSTNYGYTF. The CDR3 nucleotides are TGTGCCAGCAGTTCCGACAGTTCCACTAACTATGGCTACACCTTC.

The CDR3 DNA reads TGTGCCAGCAGTCTAATAACAGGGAAGGAGCAGTTCTTC. Encoded protein: CASSLITGKEQFF. The chain carries TRBV3-1 (or the pseudogene TRBV3-2) and TRBJ2-1; tentatively, D is TRBD1 (6 bases). CDR1 LGHDT and CDR2 YNNKEL come from the germline V gene (reference sequence). The ends were cut back, 6 bases at V and 10 bases at J, with 16 bases in the middle. This CDR3 comprises 13 residues.

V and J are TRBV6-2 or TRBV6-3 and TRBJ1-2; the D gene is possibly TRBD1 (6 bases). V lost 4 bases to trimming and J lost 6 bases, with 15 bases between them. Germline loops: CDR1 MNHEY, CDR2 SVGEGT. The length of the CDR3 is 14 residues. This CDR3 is CASSSHRDLDGYTF. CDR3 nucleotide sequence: TGTGCCAGCAGTTCCCACAGGGATCTTGATGGCTACACCTTC.

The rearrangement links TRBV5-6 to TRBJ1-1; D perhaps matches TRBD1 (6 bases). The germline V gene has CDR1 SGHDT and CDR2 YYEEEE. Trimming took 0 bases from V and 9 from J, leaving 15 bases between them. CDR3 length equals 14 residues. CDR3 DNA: TGTGCCAGCAGCTTGGTGGCAGGGGCGCCCCAAGCTTTCTTT. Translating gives CASSLVAGAPQAFF.

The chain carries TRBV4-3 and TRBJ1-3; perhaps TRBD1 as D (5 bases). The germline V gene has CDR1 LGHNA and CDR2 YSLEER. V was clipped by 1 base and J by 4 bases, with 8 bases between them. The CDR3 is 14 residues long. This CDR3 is CASSQVRQGNTIYF. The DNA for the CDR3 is TGCGCCAGCAGCCAAGTTCGACAGGGAAACACCATATATTTT.

The CDR3 spells CASSLQTSGAYEQYF. The CDR3 DNA reads TGTGCCAGCAGCTTACAGACTAGCGGGGCCTACGAGCAGTACTTC. The chain is built from TRBV3-1 (or the pseudogene TRBV3-2) and TRBJ2-7, with TRBD2 matching 11 bases. The germline gives CDR1 LGHDT, CDR2 YNNKEL (reference sequence). This CDR3 spans 15 amino acids. V shed 5 bases and J 2 bases; nucleotides not matched to a gene: 5.

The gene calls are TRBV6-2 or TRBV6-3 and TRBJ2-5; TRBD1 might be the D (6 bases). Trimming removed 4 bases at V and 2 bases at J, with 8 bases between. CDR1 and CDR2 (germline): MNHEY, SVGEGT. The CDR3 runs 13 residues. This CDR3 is CASSWQGQETQYF. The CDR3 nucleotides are TGTGCCAGCAGTTGGCAGGGGCAAGAGACCCAGTACTTC.

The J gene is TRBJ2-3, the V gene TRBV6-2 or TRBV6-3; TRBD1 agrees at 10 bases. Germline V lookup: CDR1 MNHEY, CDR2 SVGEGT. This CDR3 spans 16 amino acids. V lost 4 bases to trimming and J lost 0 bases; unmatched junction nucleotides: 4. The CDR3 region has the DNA TGTGCCAGCAGTTCCTGGACAGGGGGGAGCACAGATACGCAGTATTTT. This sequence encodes CASSSWTGGSTDTQYF.